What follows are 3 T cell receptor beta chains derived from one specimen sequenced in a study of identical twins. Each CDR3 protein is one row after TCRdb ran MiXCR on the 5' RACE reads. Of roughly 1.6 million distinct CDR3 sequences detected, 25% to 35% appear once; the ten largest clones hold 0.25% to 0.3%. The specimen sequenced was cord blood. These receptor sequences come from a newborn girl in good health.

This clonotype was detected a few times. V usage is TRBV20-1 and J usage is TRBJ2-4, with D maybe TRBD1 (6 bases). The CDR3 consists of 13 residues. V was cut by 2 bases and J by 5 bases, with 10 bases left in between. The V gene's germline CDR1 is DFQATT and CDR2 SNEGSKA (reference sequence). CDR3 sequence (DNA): TGCAGTGCTAGATCTGGGGGCGAAAACATTCAGTACTTC. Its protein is CSARSGGENIQYF.

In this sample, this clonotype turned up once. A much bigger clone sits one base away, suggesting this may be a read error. Here the CDR3 reads CVSSSGGAINEQFF. The CDR3 DNA reads TGTGTCAGCAGTTCAGGGGGAGCAATCAATGAGCAGTTCTTC. The rearrangement links TRBV28 to TRBJ2-1; 7 bases match TRBD1. CDR1 MDHEN and CDR2 SYDVKM come from the germline V gene. This CDR3 is built from 14 residues. Together with reference TRBV28 and TRBJ2-1, the CDR3 gives the full variable domain: DVKVTQSSRYLVKRTGEKVFLECVQDMDHENMFWYRQDPGLGLRLIYFSYDVKMKEKGDIPEGYSVSREKKERFSLILESASTNQTSMYLCVSSSGGAINEQFFGPGTRLTVL.

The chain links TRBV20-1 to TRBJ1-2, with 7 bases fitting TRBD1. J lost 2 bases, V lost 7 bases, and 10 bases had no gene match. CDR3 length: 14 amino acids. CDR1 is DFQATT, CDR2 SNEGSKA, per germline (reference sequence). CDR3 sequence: CSERGAGGNYGYTF. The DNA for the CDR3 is TGCAGTGAACGAGGGGCAGGGGGAAACTATGGCTACACCTTC.